This T cell receptor (beta chain) originates from a study of T cell changes during pregnancy in multiple sclerosis. Measured with immunoSEQ multiplex PCR; TCRdb has only the in-frame clones, and not every one. The data contain tens of thousands of clones, 91% of them singletons. The input for sequencing was peripheral blood, taken in the third trimester of pregnancy. This receptor was obtained from a female donor in good health, enrolled as a control in a pregnancy study.

This CDR3 is CASSPGLALNTGELFF. The CDR3 DNA reads TGTGCCAGCAGCCCGGGACTAGCGTTAAACACCGGGGAGCTGTTTTTT. The genes are TRBV6-4 and TRBJ2-2, with 10 nucleotides matching TRBD2. Germline CDR1 MRHNA, CDR2 SNTAGT. The V and J ends lost 6 bases and 2 bases, in that order; junction bases with no gene match: 6. The CDR3 is 16 amino acids.